The entry below gives a single T cell receptor (beta chain) sequence along with its context. These data belong to a study of blood T cell repertoires in COVID-19. This CDR3 has 15 residues. In germline, CDR1 is MGHRA, CDR2 YSYEKL. With V trimmed by 3 bases and J by 5 bases, 8 bases remained unmatched. Researchers sorted participants into cohorts using their self-reported clinical history. In the source study's methods: Estimated nucleated cell counts came from reference gene primer amplification. The protocol was immunoSEQ multiplex PCR, while the TCRdb copy is restricted to in-frame clones and leaves out a portion. From that table come the V and J calls and clone size; the DNA was used to work out D and trimming. Of 88,000 or so clones listed, roughly 90% were seen once; the top ten hold more than 0.95%.

The genes are TRBV4-1 and TRBJ2-5, with 8 bases that match TRBD1. Source material: PBMCs or T cells enriched from blood (not recorded which). This clonotype was sampled from a woman aged 45-59 years with acute COVID-19. The CDR3 DNA is TGCGCCAGCAGCCAGGACGGACAGGGAGATGAGACCCAGTACTTC. It encodes CASSQDGQGDETQYF.